The rows below give T cell receptor beta chains drawn from one sample of a study of blood T cell repertoires in COVID-19. Repertoires were generated with immunoSEQ multiplex PCR, while TCRdb's copy carries only in-frame clones and drops some. The sample has over 100,000 clones; around 78% are singletons. The sequenced sample was peripheral blood. The source is a woman aged 55-70 years with acute or convalescent COVID-19. The CDR3 runs from the conserved cysteine through the conserved F or W. The D gene is left open where the match is weak. Clone size is given for some rows only: seen once, a few or many times, or a class if the clone is expanded.

TRBJ2-3,.,TRBV24-1,.,CATSDRLVYTQYF,TGTGCCACCAGTGATCGACTCGTCTATACGCAGTATTTT
TRBJ1-2,.,TRBV6-5,.,CASSSAPVGYGYTF,TGTGCCAGCAGTTCCGCCCCTGTCGGTTATGGCTACACCTTC
TRBJ1-6,TRBD1,TRBV5-1,.,CASSGTGYNSPLHF,TGCGCCAGCAGCGGGACAGGTTATAATTCACCCCTCCACTTT
TRBJ2-7,.,TRBV7-9,once,CASSFGQHYEQYF,TGTGCCAGCAGCTTTGGACAGCACTACGAGCAGTACTTC
TRBJ1-6,.,TRBV27,.,CASSTPGGWSYNSPLHF,TGTGCCAGCAGTACCCCCGGGGGTTGGTCCTATAATTCACCCCTCCACTTT
TRBJ2-3,TRBD2,TRBV4-1,.,CASSQVLAGTDTQYF,TGCGCCAGCAGCCAAGTTCTAGCGGGGACGGATACGCAGTATTTT
TRBJ1-1,.,TRBV3-1/TRBV3-2,few,CASSQDGGAEAFF,TGTGCCAGCAGCCAAGACGGGGGAGCTGAAGCTTTCTTT
TRBJ1-1,.,TRBV4-1,.,CASSHTRGAEAFF,TGCGCCAGCAGCCACACCAGGGGTGCTGAAGCTTTCTTT
TRBJ1-5,.,TRBV5-1,.,CASSPMPRNNQPQHF,TGCGCCAGCAGTCCTATGCCCCGAAACAATCAGCCCCAGCATTTT
TRBJ1-1,TRBD1,TRBV5-6,many,CASSFYRGPAFF,TGTGCCAGCAGCTTCTACAGGGGGCCCGCTTTCTTT
TRBJ1-1,TRBD1,TRBV27,.,CASRRTGGFTEAFF,TGTGCCAGCAGGAGGACAGGGGGTTTCACTGAAGCTTTCTTT
TRBJ1-4,.,TRBV19,.,CASSPGGANEKLFF,TGTGCCAGTAGTCCCGGGGGAGCTAATGAAAAACTGTTTTTT
TRBJ2-5,.,TRBV2,.,CASKRDTQETQYF,TGTGCCAGCAAGAGGGACACCCAAGAGACCCAGTACTTC
TRBJ2-6,.,TRBV24-1,.,CATSDPTGANVLTF,TGTGCCACCAGTGACCCCACTGGGGCCAACGTCCTGACTTTC
TRBJ1-2,TRBD1,TRBV5-1,.,CASSWGQGLFGYTF,TGCGCCAGCAGCTGGGGACAGGGACTATTTGGCTACACCTTC
TRBJ1-2,TRBD1,TRBV28,.,CASSSGQRRGYTF,TGTGCCAGCAGTTCGGGACAGAGGCGCGGCTACACCTTC
TRBJ2-2,.,TRBV5-1,many,CASSLSRAVRTGELFF,TGCGCCAGCAGCTTAAGCAGGGCGGTACGAACCGGGGAGCTGTTTTTT
TRBJ2-1,.,TRBV4-1,.,CASSQMSGHIGGGVGEQFF,TGCGCCAGCAGCCAAATGTCAGGGCATATTGGGGGAGGCGTTGGTGAGCAGTTCTTC
TRBJ2-5,TRBD2,TRBV24-1,.,CATSDPGTAGGETQYF,TGTGCCACCAGTGACCCCGGGACAGCGGGGGGAGAGACCCAGTACTTC
TRBJ1-4,.,TRBV2,.,CASRDTAHNEKLFF,TGTGCCAGCAGGGACACAGCACACAATGAAAAACTGTTTTTT
TRBJ2-5,.,TRBV6-5,.,CASSDSYGKTQYF,TGTGCCAGCAGCGACAGCTATGGGAAGACCCAGTACTTC
TRBJ2-1,.,TRBV10-1,once,CASSAADFYNEQFF,TGCGCCAGCAGTGCTGCCGACTTCTACAATGAGCAGTTCTTC
TRBJ2-5,.,TRBV2,few,CASSLSETQYF,TGTGCCAGCAGCCTCTCCGAGACCCAGTACTTC
TRBJ1-5,TRBD1,TRBV6-2/TRBV6-3,few,CASSGRDRETRQPQHF,TGTGCCAGCAGTGGACGGGACAGGGAAACTCGTCAGCCCCAGCATTTT
TRBJ2-7,TRBD2,TRBV7-2,.,CASRYSGIPSYEQYF,TGTGCCAGCAGGTATAGCGGGATCCCCTCCTACGAGCAGTACTTC
TRBJ1-4,.,TRBV2,.,CASSDGGLSNEKLFF,TGTGCCAGCAGCGACGGGGGACTCTCCAATGAAAAACTGTTTTTT
TRBJ2-6,TRBD1,TRBV7-8,once,CASSSPTGTGDSGANVLTF,TGTGCCAGCAGCTCCCCTACCGGGACAGGAGACTCTGGGGCCAACGTCCTGACTTTC
TRBJ2-2,TRBD1,TRBV19,.,CASTRTGVNTGELFF,TGTGCCAGTACCAGGACAGGGGTTAACACCGGGGAGCTGTTTTTT
TRBJ1-2,.,TRBV20-1,few,CSASTQDRSTNYGYTF,TGCAGTGCTAGTACACAGGATCGGTCCACTAACTATGGCTACACCTTC
TRBJ2-5,.,TRBV28,.,CASGGPQETQYF,TGTGCCAGCGGCGGTCCCCAAGAGACCCAGTACTTC
TRBJ2-5,TRBD1,TRBV5-4,.,CASSLRTGVQETQYF,TGTGCCAGCAGCTTGAGGACAGGGGTCCAAGAGACCCAGTACTTC
TRBJ2-7,.,TRBV4-3,.,CASSQDLPRGGSYEQYF,TGCGCCAGCAGCCAAGACCTTCCTAGGGGGGGTTCCTACGAGCAGTACTTC
TRBJ2-7,TRBD2,TRBV28,.,CASTSPGLAGEREQYF,TGTGCCAGCACCTCACCGGGACTAGCGGGAGAGAGGGAGCAGTACTTC
TRBJ2-7,TRBD1,TRBV6-6,.,CASSLSRDSSYEQYF,TGTGCCAGCAGCCTGTCTAGGGACAGCTCCTACGAGCAGTACTTC
TRBJ2-1,.,TRBV28,few,CASALLARRNEQFF,TGTGCCAGCGCCCTGTTAGCTCGGCGCAATGAGCAGTTCTTC
TRBJ2-1,TRBD2,TRBV4-2,.,CASSQELAGAPIENEQFF,TGTGCCAGCAGCCAAGAACTAGCGGGGGCCCCTATAGAGAATGAGCAGTTCTTC
TRBJ1-1,.,TRBV28,.,CATKAGGTEAFF,TGTGCCACGAAAGCGGGAGGCACTGAAGCTTTCTTT
TRBJ1-1,.,TRBV5-1,.,CASSFTGISDTEAFF,TGCGCCAGCAGCTTCACAGGGATATCGGACACTGAAGCTTTCTTT
TRBJ1-2,.,TRBV6-6,few,CASSLNSEYGYTF,TGTGCCAGCAGCCTAAATTCGGAGTATGGCTACACCTTC
TRBJ2-2,TRBD2,TRBV7-2,.,CASSLATGGNTGELFF,TGTGCCAGCAGCTTAGCGACGGGAGGGAACACCGGGGAGCTGTTTTTT
TRBJ2-5,.,TRBV19,.,CASSIAPTWQETQYF,TGTGCCAGTAGTATAGCCCCCACATGGCAAGAGACCCAGTACTTC
TRBJ2-7,TRBD2,TRBV20-1,few,CSASGTGLGTYEQYF,TGCAGTGCTAGTGGAACGGGACTAGGCACCTACGAGCAGTACTTC
TRBJ2-6,.,TRBV19,.,CASQGTGANVLTF,TGTGCCAGTCAGGGTACGGGGGCCAACGTCCTGACTTTC
TRBJ1-6,.,TRBV4-1,once,CASSQDHWGAPNSPLHF,TGCGCCAGCAGCCAAGACCACTGGGGCGCCCCCAATTCACCCCTCCACTTT
TRBJ2-3,.,TRBV30,.,CAWSVGVTDTQYF,TGTGCCTGGAGTGTGGGAGTGACAGATACGCAGTATTTT
TRBJ1-1,.,TRBV5-8,.,CASQIEGGAFF,TGTGCCAGCCAGATAGAGGGTGGAGCTTTCTTT
TRBJ2-2,TRBD2,TRBV27,.,CASKKLAVNTGELFF,TGTGCCAGCAAGAAACTAGCGGTGAACACCGGGGAGCTGTTTTTT
TRBJ2-5,TRBD2,TRBV6-5,.,CASSLAGGTQETQYF,TGTGCCAGCAGTTTAGCGGGGGGTACCCAAGAGACCCAGTACTTC
TRBJ1-1,.,TRBV3-1/TRBV3-2,.,CASSQLRDGAEAFF,TGTGCCAGCAGCCAACTCAGGGATGGGGCTGAAGCTTTCTTT